The clone carrying this TCR beta chain was recorded at least ten times. The target antigen is unknown. RNA transcripts yielded amplified TCR beta CDR3 regions. The workflow started with a first-round RT-PCR run with HTBI primers and then moved on to a second-round multiplex PCR. Each CDR3 protein gets one entry after TCRdb re-called the multiplex PCR reads with MiXCR. This sample carries roughly 500,000 distinct CDR3 sequences, around 14% of them seen once, and the ten largest clones take about 9.4%. The data stem from a study of Graves' ophthalmopathy and Graves' hyperthyroidism. Background on the study: Untreated patients at initial diagnosis provided peripheral blood. Study-level points and caveats: Detection in blood was also observed for most expanded thyroid clonotypes above 0.001 frequency.

The PBMCs had their origin in roughly 10 ml of fresh peripheral blood. Trimming removed 6 bases from V and 2 bases from J, with 16 bases in between. The CDR3 extends over 15 amino acids. Specimen: blood. The receptor's source is a woman in her 30s with Graves' ophthalmopathy. This chain joins TRBV12-3 or TRBV12-4 and TRBJ2-5; no reliable D call. In DNA form, the CDR3 reads TGTGCCAGCAGCCCGCCGGGCAGCGCACAAGAGACCCAGTACTTC. Translation: CASSPPGSAQETQYF.